This TCR beta chain was recorded in a study of T cell responses to AZD1222 COVID-19 vaccine. The study's findings and limits: White British ancestry dominated among donors, who included more females, and clonal diversity was possibly underestimated.

Concerning this clone: Its antigen is still unknown.

The repertoire was sequenced with immunoSEQ multiplex PCR; TCRdb's copy has only in-frame clones and lacks some. The data hold nearly 90,000 clones, with around 88% observed a single time. Losses at the gene ends were 4 bases for V and 2 bases for J; bases not matched to a gene: 8. Germline V gives CDR1 SGHTA, CDR2 FQGNSA. This CDR3 comprises 15 residues. This clonotype was obtained from an adult in good health. The sample was peripheral blood, taken on day 0 of MenACWY control vaccination. J is TRBJ2-7 and V is TRBV7-2; 7 bases fit TRBD1. The DNA for the CDR3 is TGTGCCAGCAGCTCAACAGGGGATAGCGCCTACGAGCAGTACTTC. Translating it yields CASSSTGDSAYEQYF.